Included here is one TCR beta chain sequence, with context. The source of the sample is a study of blood T cell repertoires in COVID-19. The length of the CDR3 is 15 residues. The junction had 5 bases not matched to a gene; V was cut back by 1 base and J by 6 bases. Germline V CDR1 and CDR2: LGHNA, YNFKEQ. Data came from immunoSEQ multiplex PCR; TCRdb stores just in-frame clones and leaves some out. This repertoire shows a few hundred thousand clones, approximately 83% found once; its top ten account for 2.2%. This sequence was found in a man aged 30 to 45 who had recovered from COVID-19. V is TRBV4-2 and J is TRBJ1-4; 7 nucleotides line up with TRBD1. The sample taken for sequencing was PBMCs or T cells enriched from blood (not recorded which). The CDR3 nucleotides are TGTGCCAGCAGCCAAGTCACAGGGGCGGATGAAAAACTGTTTTTT. It yields the protein CASSQVTGADEKLFF.